This entry lists 30 T cell receptor beta chains sequenced from one sample in a study of T cells in Graves' hyperthyroidism and ophthalmopathy. Amplification of TCR beta CDR3 regions was performed using RNA transcripts as template. HTBI primers were employed in a first-round RT-PCR of the TCR CDR3. MiXCR, run by TCRdb on the multiplex PCR reads, gives a single entry per CDR3 protein. The sample includes 750,000 to 950,000 distinct CDR3 sequences, roughly 40% of them seen just once. Material: blood. Receptors originate from a man between 18 and 29 years old with Graves' hyperthyroidism.

This clonotype showed up many times. The V gene is TRBV7-9, the J gene TRBJ1-1; D gene ambiguous. The length of the CDR3 is 12 residues. The V end lost 0 bases, the J end lost 9 bases, and 8 bases lay between the germline ends. From germline, CDR1 is SEHNR and CDR2 FQNEAQ (reference sequence). Here the CDR3 DNA reads TGTGCCAGCAGCTTAGCGCCAACCCAAGCTTTCTTT. Protein product: CASSLAPTQAFF.

As concerns this clonotype: The CDR3 does not end in the conserved phenylalanine or tryptophan, so this is likely a read error. The DNA is omitted, as the CDR3 cannot be located on it reliably, and the CDR3 follows TCRdb's listing. The gene calls are TRBV4-1 and TRBJ2-7. CDR1 and CDR2 (germline): MGHRA, YSYEKL. The CDR3 sequence runs 11 residues, both termini included. The CDR3 protein is CASSQGTELSY.

The chain uses TRBV7-9 and TRBJ1-5, with 7 bases matching TRBD1. Trimming at V came to 4 bases and at J to 4 bases, leaving 7 bases not matched to a gene. Germline V gives CDR1 SEHNR, CDR2 FQNEAQ (reference sequence). The CDR3 is made up of 15 amino acids. CDR3 residues: CASSSLETGNQPQHF. In DNA form, the CDR3 reads TGTGCCAGCAGCTCCTTGGAGACAGGGAATCAGCCCCAGCATTTT.

Only a few counts were recorded for this clonotype. The chain has TRBV11-2 and TRBJ1-2; D gene ambiguous. Germline V gene lookup returns CDR1 SGHAT and CDR2 FQNNGV. The CDR3 spans 15 residues. V lost 5 bases to trimming and J lost 4 bases, with 17 bases between them. CDR3: CASSPDVRRLYGYTF. The CDR3 nucleotides are TGTGCCAGCAGCCCAGATGTCAGGCGCCTCTATGGCTACACCTTC.

The V gene is TRBV19, the J gene TRBJ2-2, with D perhaps TRBD1 (6 bases). Germline V CDR1 and CDR2: LNHDA, SQIVND (reference sequence). The CDR3 contains 16 residues. With 5 bases removed from V and 0 bases from J, the gap between germline ends came to 13 bases. This CDR3 reads CASSPWTDPNTGELFF. The DNA of the CDR3 is TGTGCCAGTAGTCCCTGGACAGACCCGAACACCGGGGAGCTGTTTTTT.

V gene TRBV7-2 combines with J gene TRBJ2-5, with 8 bases matching TRBD2. Germline-derived CDR1 and CDR2 are SGHTA and FQGNSA. CDR3 length equals 16 residues. The trim removed 0 bases at V and 4 bases at J, leaving 7 bases unmatched. In DNA, the CDR3 is TGTGCCAGCAGCTTAGCGGCAGCGGGGGAGGTAGAGACCCAGTACTTC. Amino acid sequence: CASSLAAAGEVETQYF.

This chain uses TRBV25-1 with TRBJ1-2; TRBD1 matches at 8 bases. The germline CDR1 and CDR2 sequences are MGHDK and SYGVNS. With V trimmed by 6 bases and J by 3 bases, 9 bases remained unmatched. The CDR3 is 15 amino acids. CDR3 coding DNA: TGTGCCAGCAGCGTTGACAGGGGAAGCGACTATGGCTACACCTTC. Translated: CASSVDRGSDYGYTF.

Only a few counts were recorded for this clonotype. CDR3 residues: CASSLVAGTHSYEQYF. CDR3 coding DNA: TGTGCCAGCAGCTTAGTGGCCGGGACTCACTCCTACGAGCAGTACTTC. The chain has TRBV7-8 and TRBJ2-7; D is possibly TRBD2 (6 bases). The germline V gene encodes CDR1 SGHVS and CDR2 FQNEAQ. CDR3 size: 16 residues. V lost 1 base, J lost 0 bases, and 13 bases lay in between.

The rearrangement links TRBV12-3 or TRBV12-4 to TRBJ2-5; 9 positions match TRBD1. Losses at the gene ends were 5 bases for V and 5 bases for J; bases not matched to a gene: 9. The CDR3 has 15 residues. The chain's CDR3 is CASSGAQGADETQYF. For the CDR3, the DNA is TGTGCCAGCAGTGGGGCACAGGGGGCTGACGAGACCCAGTACTTC.

The chain couples TRBV2 to TRBJ2-7; no definite D call. The CDR3 has 13 amino acids. The ends were cut back, 5 bases at V and 3 bases at J, with 11 bases in the middle. Germline CDR1 reads SNHLY; CDR2 reads FYNNEI. The DNA for the CDR3 is TGTGCCAGCAGTAAGCCTCAGATCTACGAGCAGTACTTC. Translating it yields CASSKPQIYEQYF.

This clonotype was detected only a few times. J is TRBJ2-7 and V is TRBV9; maybe TRBD2 (5 bases). Trimming pared 0 bases from V and 3 bases from J, leaving 10 bases between. CDR3 length: 14 amino acids. From germline, CDR1 is SGDLS and CDR2 YYNGEE. CDR3 residues: CASSVDRENYEQYF. The CDR3 nucleotides are TGTGCCAGCAGCGTAGATAGGGAGAACTACGAGCAGTACTTC.

For the CDR3, the DNA is TGTGCCAGCAGTACGGGACCGTCGAACACTGAAGCTTTCTTT. Its protein product is CASSTGPSNTEAFF. V and J are TRBV12-3 or TRBV12-4 and TRBJ1-1; tentative D call: TRBD1 (5 bases). V was pared by 5 bases and J by 1 base, with 11 bases between. The CDR3 has 14 residues.

This clonotype was observed at least ten times. A read error may explain this, as a much larger clone is one base away. This sequence joins TRBV7-3 and TRBJ2-6, with D hard to call. From germline, CDR1 is SGHTA and CDR2 FQGTGA. V gave up 7 bases and J gave up 0 bases, with 4 bases separating them. This CDR3 is built from 13 residues. In DNA form, the CDR3 reads TGTGCCAGCACCTTCTCTGGGGCCAACGTCCTGACTTTC. Amino acids: CASTFSGANVLTF.

The table lists this clonotype with many counts. This chain's CDR3 is CSGDRGAETQYF. For the CDR3, the DNA is TGCAGCGGCGATCGGGGGGCGGAGACCCAGTACTTC. The chain carries TRBV29-1 and TRBJ2-5; perhaps TRBD2 as D (7 bases). The germline V gene has CDR1 SQVTM and CDR2 ANQGSEA. This CDR3 comprises 12 residues. Deletions cut 7 bases from V and 5 bases from J, with 14 bases between.

The chain joins TRBV5-5 to TRBJ1-5, with no clear D. Germline lookup yields CDR1 SGHKS and CDR2 YYEKEE (reference sequence). Trimming took 2 bases from V and 3 from J, leaving 15 bases between them. The CDR3 runs 16 residues. The CDR3 loop is CASSFVGQDPNQPQHF. CDR3 nucleotides: TGTGCCAGCAGCTTCGTCGGGCAGGACCCCAATCAGCCCCAGCATTTT.

This clonotype was detected a few times. The chain is built from TRBV7-9 and TRBJ2-5; no reliable D call. Per germline, CDR1 SEHNR and CDR2 FQNEAQ (reference sequence). Trimming took 3 bases from V and 4 from J, leaving 9 bases between them. The CDR3 consists of 13 residues. Written as DNA, the CDR3 is TGTGCCAGCAGCTTCGGCCAGCGAGAGACCCAGTACTTC. It encodes CASSFGQRETQYF.

This clonotype showed up just a few times. The chain combines TRBV6-1 with TRBJ1-2; D gene ambiguous. The CDR3 consists of 13 residues. Trimming removed 8 bases from V and 4 bases from J, with 14 bases in between. CDR1 is MNHNS, CDR2 SASEGT, per germline. CDR3 DNA: TGTGCCAGCCCTTCTCGGGCGGGCTATGGCTACACCTTC. Translating gives CASPSRAGYGYTF.

This clonotype was observed at least ten times. The V and J genes are TRBV2 and TRBJ1-3; D not resolved. Germline V CDR1 and CDR2: SNHLY, FYNNEI. V shed 7 bases and J shed 9 bases, with 16 bases lying between them. CDR3 length equals 13 residues. CDR3 bases: TGTGCCAGCACCTCCAACAGTCGACCCACCATATATTTT. This sequence encodes CASTSNSRPTIYF. Based on the CDR3 plus reference TRBV2 and TRBJ1-3, the full variable domain is EPEVTQTPSHQVTQMGQEVILRCVPISNHLYFYWYRQILGQKVEFLVSFYNNEISEKSEIFDDQFSVERPDGSNFTLKIRSTKLEDSAMYFCASTSNSRPTIYFGEGSWLTVV.

The chain employs TRBV6-5 and TRBJ2-7; D gene unclear. The V gene's germline CDR1 is MNHEY and CDR2 SVGAGI. CDR3 size: 13 residues. V shed 7 bases and J shed 2 bases, with 12 bases lying between them. CDR3 nucleotides: TGTGCCAGCACACCGGACGGAGCCTACGAGCAGTACTTC. It yields the protein CASTPDGAYEQYF.

J is TRBJ1-5 and V is TRBV6-5; weak D call: TRBD1 (6 bases). CDR1 and CDR2 from the germline V gene are MNHEY and SVGAGI. Trimming left V 2 bases short and J 3 bases short, with 8 bases between. The CDR3 extends over 14 amino acids. CDR3 sequence (DNA): TGTGCCAGCAGTTACGACAGGAACAATCAGCCCCAGCATTTT. This translates into CASSYDRNNQPQHF.

The rearrangement uses TRBV7-2 and TRBJ1-4; the match to TRBD1 covers 8 bases. CDR3 size: 15 residues. The trim removed 5 bases at V and 4 bases at J, leaving 6 bases unmatched. Germline CDR1 and CDR2: SGHTA and FQGNSA. Written as DNA, the CDR3 is TGTGCCAGCAGCCCTCAGGGGGCCTTTAATGAAAAACTGTTTTTT. It is translated as CASSPQGAFNEKLFF.

This clonotype appeared many times. The chain uses TRBV10-3 and TRBJ1-2, with 10 bases lining up with TRBD1. Looked up from germline, CDR1 is ENHRY and CDR2 is SYGVKD. The CDR3 runs 15 residues. The junction had 8 bases not matched to a gene; V was cut back by 6 bases and J by 4 bases. CDR3: CAISYGQGGSYGYTF. As DNA, the CDR3 is TGTGCCATCAGCTACGGACAGGGGGGGAGCTATGGCTACACCTTC.

In this sample, this clonotype turned up a few times. This CDR3 reads CASSVGQDRYYF. The CDR3 DNA reads as TGTGCCAGCAGCGTCGGACAGGACAGGTATTACTTC. The chain links TRBV7-6 to TRBJ2-7, with 7 nucleotides matching TRBD1. Germline V gene data show CDR1 as SGHVS and CDR2 as FNYEAQ. J lost 13 bases, V lost 5 bases, and 11 bases had no gene match. This CDR3 spans 12 amino acids.

The genes are TRBV28 and TRBJ2-5; no definite D call. CDR3 size: 13 residues. CDR1 and CDR2 (germline): MDHEN, SYDVKM. V gave up 6 bases and J gave up 3 bases, with 11 bases separating them. Written as DNA, the CDR3 is TGTGCCAGCAGGCCTGGGATAGAAGAGACCCAGTACTTC. Residues: CASRPGIEETQYF.

V is TRBV7-3 and J is TRBJ1-3; D not resolved. This CDR3 has 15 residues. In germline, CDR1 is SGHTA, CDR2 FQGTGA. V shed 0 bases and J shed 4 bases, with 10 bases lying between them. The CDR3 is CASSLTVLPGNTIYF. The DNA of the CDR3 is TGTGCCAGCAGCTTAACTGTTCTACCAGGAAACACCATATATTTT.

On this clonotype: At one boundary the junction diverges from the germline segment, which might be a read error. The chain joins TRBV10-3 to TRBJ2-6; 7 bases agree with TRBD1. Looked up from germline, CDR1 is ENHRY and CDR2 is SYGVKD. The CDR3 sequence is 13 residues long. The CDR3, as DNA: TGTGCCGTCCGACAGGGTGGGACCAACGTCCTGACTTTC. Protein sequence: CAVRQGGTNVLTF.

V usage is TRBV20-1 and J usage is TRBJ2-2; perhaps TRBD2 as D (6 bases). CDR1 DFQATT and CDR2 SNEGSKA come from the germline V gene (reference sequence). Trimming removed 3 bases at V and 1 base at J, with 9 bases between. CDR3 size: 14 residues. This CDR3 reads CSASGDLNTGELFF. CDR3 coding DNA: TGCAGTGCTAGTGGGGACTTGAACACCGGGGAGCTGTTTTTT.

The rearrangement links TRBV20-1 to TRBJ1-6; TRBD1 is a possible D gene (5 bases). This CDR3 has 15 amino acids. V was shortened by 3 bases and J by 2 bases, with 11 bases between the two germline ends. The V gene's germline CDR1 is DFQATT and CDR2 SNEGSKA (reference sequence). In nucleotides, the CDR3 is TGCAGTGCTAGCCCTCGGACAACCTATAATTCACCCCTCCACTTT. Translating it yields CSASPRTTYNSPLHF.

This clonotype came up a few times. The chain couples TRBV12-3 or TRBV12-4 to TRBJ2-5; 7 nucleotides match TRBD1. The CDR3 spans 14 residues. With 6 bases clipped from V and 2 bases from J, the junction kept 6 bases outside the gene matches. CDR3 region: CASSVRDRQETQYF. The CDR3 coding sequence is TGTGCCAGCAGCGTCCGGGACAGACAAGAGACCCAGTACTTC.

The chain links TRBV19 to TRBJ1-5, with D perhaps TRBD1 (6 bases). V was shortened by 6 bases and J by 0 bases, with 15 bases between the two germline ends. Germline CDR1 LNHDA, CDR2 SQIVND (reference sequence). This CDR3 contains 16 residues. The CDR3 spells CASSQSTGISNQPQHF. Written as DNA, the CDR3 is TGTGCCAGTAGCCAAAGCACAGGGATTAGCAATCAGCCCCAGCATTTT.